These 16 T cell receptor beta chains were sequenced from one sample in a study of sequential checkpoint blockade in melanoma. Profiling relied on immunoSEQ multiplex PCR, and the TCRdb table lists in-frame clones only, not all of them. Of 5,000 to 8,000 clones in the sample, around a fifth are singletons; the top ten hold approximately 8.1%. Treatment: randomized to nivolumab then ipilimumab (arm A) or the reverse (arm B). The source material was tumor tissue (inferred from file names), sampled from a patient given nivolumab and ipilimumab in sequence. The receptors stem from a human donor with melanoma.

J is TRBJ2-1 and V is TRBV25-1, with TRBD2 matching 14 bases. There are 17 residues in the CDR3. CDR1 is MGHDK, CDR2 SYGVNS, per germline. V shed 1 base, J shed 6 bases, and the junction held 5 bases outside the gene matches. As DNA, the CDR3 is TGTGCCAGCAGTGAATCCCGGACTAGCGGGAGGAGCAATGAGCAGTTCTTC. Translating gives CASSESRTSGRSNEQFF.

Only a few counts were recorded for this clone. The J gene is TRBJ2-5, the V gene TRBV6-7; 8 nucleotides align to TRBD2. TRBV6-7 is an ORF; its function is uncertain. The CDR3 totals 16 residues. V lost 5 bases, J lost 3 bases, and 11 bases stayed unmatched. CDR3 nucleotides: TGTGCCAGCAGTCACTGGGGACTAGAGGGAAAAGAGACCCAGTACTTC. Residues: CASSHWGLEGKETQYF.

This clone was counted a few times. V usage is TRBV15 and J usage is TRBJ2-1; 10 positions match TRBD2. CDR3 length: 14 amino acids. The germline V gene has CDR1 LNHNV and CDR2 YYDKDF (reference sequence). With 4 bases clipped from V and 10 bases from J, the junction kept 7 bases outside the gene matches. DNA for the CDR3: TGTGCCACCAGCAAGGATAGCGGGAGGTCGGAGCAGTTCTTC. Protein: CATSKDSGRSEQFF.

This clone is labeled medium-sized (0.01 to 0.1%). J is TRBJ2-4 and V is TRBV11-3, with 7 bases identical to TRBD1. Per the germline V gene, CDR1 is SGHNT and CDR2 is YENEEA. V lost 6 bases to trimming and J lost 15 bases; unmatched junction nucleotides: 23. The length of the CDR3 is 16 residues. The CDR3 sequence is CASSPQAGKGGGPWYF. CDR3 DNA: TGTGCCAGCAGTCCCCAAGCAGGGAAAGGGGGCGGCCCCTGGTACTTC.

This clone was recorded a few times. The chain links TRBV28 to TRBJ2-1, with 7 bases lining up with TRBD1. The CDR3 length is 13 residues. J was trimmed by 7 bases and V by 7 bases; bases with no gene match: 7. Germline V gives CDR1 MDHEN, CDR2 SYDVKM. The CDR3 spells CASTRQGTNEQFF. The DNA for the CDR3 is TGTGCCAGCACCAGACAGGGAACGAATGAGCAGTTCTTC.

The chain combines TRBV6-8 with TRBJ2-2, with 11 bases aligning to TRBD1. V lost 4 bases and J lost 2; bases outside the gene matches: 9. This CDR3 spans 18 amino acids. Germline V lookup: CDR1 MNHGY, CDR2 SAAAGT. In DNA form, the CDR3 reads TGTGCCAGCAGTTTAACGGGACAGGGGGTAGCAAACACCGGGGAGCTGTTTTTT. Translation: CASSLTGQGVANTGELFF.

This clone was seen a few times. V gene TRBV19 combines with J gene TRBJ2-2, with TRBD2 matching 7 bases. V was clipped by 2 bases and J by 3 bases; unmatched bases: 6. This CDR3 comprises 16 residues. The germline V gene encodes CDR1 LNHDA and CDR2 SQIVND (reference sequence). In DNA form, the CDR3 reads TGTGCCAGTAGTATAAGAGCGGGAAGGGACACCGGGGAGCTGTTTTTT. This gives the protein CASSIRAGRDTGELFF.

The rearrangement links TRBV19 to TRBJ2-5; D is ambiguous. CDR3 size: 16 residues. V was cut by 5 bases and J by 3 bases, with 19 bases left in between. Germline V gives CDR1 LNHDA, CDR2 SQIVND (reference sequence). The CDR3, as DNA: TGTGCCAGTAGTTTGTCCGGGTGGGAAGTAAAAGAGACCCAGTACTTC. Its protein is CASSLSGWEVKETQYF.

This clone occurred a few times. The V call is TRBV6-8, the J call TRBJ2-7, with 8 positions matching TRBD2. CDR1 is MNHGY and CDR2 is SAAAGT in the germline V gene. The CDR3 is 16 residues long. V trimming: 0 bases; J trimming: 3 bases; junction bases outside the gene matches: 7. The CDR3 loop reads CASSYSPSGSYYEQYF. CDR3 nucleotide sequence: TGTGCCAGCAGTTACTCCCCTAGCGGGTCTTACTACGAGCAGTACTTC.

This clone was counted a few times. The chain carries TRBV6-8 and TRBJ2-1, with 9 bases fitting TRBD2. The ends lost 0 bases at V and 5 bases at J; junction bases unmatched: 8. Germline assignment: CDR1 MNHGY and CDR2 SAAAGT. This CDR3 comprises 17 residues. CDR3 loop: CASSYSGGLAGHNEQFF. The CDR3 nucleotides read TGTGCCAGCAGTTACTCAGGTGGGCTAGCGGGACACAATGAGCAGTTCTTC.

The chain combines TRBV5-1 with TRBJ2-3, with D perhaps matching TRBD2 (5 bases). V dropped 2 bases and J dropped 2 bases, with 12 bases sitting between them. Germline lookup yields CDR1 SGHRS and CDR2 YFSETQ. CDR3 size: 15 residues. CDR3 protein: CASSFGLALTDTQYF. The CDR3, as DNA: TGCGCCAGCAGCTTTGGTCTAGCCCTCACAGATACGCAGTATTTT.

This chain joins TRBV30 and TRBJ1-2, with D possibly TRBD1 on 5 matching bases. Trimming stripped 0 bases from V and 4 bases from J, with 9 bases between. The CDR3 has 13 amino acids. Germline-derived CDR1 and CDR2 are GTSNPN and SVGIG (reference sequence). CDR3 in amino acids: CAWSVQAAYGYTF. For the CDR3, the DNA is TGTGCCTGGAGTGTACAGGCAGCCTATGGCTACACCTTC.

The V call is TRBV5-1, the J call TRBJ2-7; TRBD2 matches at 11 bases. V shed 0 bases, J shed 6 bases, and the junction held 11 bases outside the gene matches. CDR3 length: 17 residues. Per germline, CDR1 SGHRS and CDR2 YFSETQ. The CDR3 region is CASSLVLAGGNLGEQYF. For the CDR3, the DNA is TGCGCCAGCAGCTTGGTTCTAGCGGGAGGAAACTTAGGCGAGCAGTACTTC.

This clone was recorded many times. The chain carries TRBV11-3 and TRBJ1-1; 7 bases are a match to TRBD1. CDR3 size: 15 residues. Germline values: CDR1 SGHNT, CDR2 YENEEA. After removal of 4 bases from V and 4 bases from J, the junction contained 9 bases not matched to a gene. The CDR3 nucleotides read TGTGCCAGCAGCTCCGAGACAGGGATTGTCACTGAAGCTTTCTTT. This codes for CASSSETGIVTEAFF.

CDR3 in DNA: TGTGCCAGCAGACGGGGACATATCACCCAGACAAAAATCGAGCAGTACTTC. This sequence encodes CASRRGHITQTKIEQYF. This rearrangement joins TRBV14 to TRBJ2-7, with D possibly being TRBD1 (6 bases). Looked up from germline, CDR1 is SGHDN and CDR2 is FVKESK. V was trimmed by 6 bases and J by 6 bases, leaving 27 bases between them. This CDR3 has 17 amino acids.

Sample share makes this clone large. V gene TRBV7-2 combines with J gene TRBJ2-1, with 14 bases aligning to TRBD2. This CDR3 has 21 residues. V was pared by 0 bases and J by 0 bases, with 10 bases of the junction left unmatched. In germline, CDR1 is SGHTA, CDR2 FQGNSA. Written as DNA, the CDR3 is TGTGCCAGCAGCTTAGCTCCCGCGGGACTAGCGGGAGTTTTCTCCTACAATGAGCAGTTCTTC. Protein: CASSLAPAGLAGVFSYNEQFF.